A single sample is the source of the 15 T cell receptor beta chains below, sequenced in a study of molecular identifiers for immune sequencing clone quantification. TCRdb redid the calling of the PCR reads with MiXCR, one entry per CDR3 protein. The sample lists about half a million distinct CDR3 sequences; 20% to 25% were seen once. Sequencing was done on a sample of naive CD8+ T cells from blood, with Jurkat cell RNA spiked in. Subset: FACS-sorted CD8+CD4-CCR7+CD45RA+ naive T cells. These receptors were collected from a human donor in good health. Some libraries in this study had Jurkat cell RNA spiked in.

A few counts support this clonotype. The chain links TRBV20-1 to TRBJ2-5; possible D gene TRBD1, 6 bases. The V end was cut by 0 bases, the J end by 5 bases, with 16 bases between. Germline V gives CDR1 DFQATT, CDR2 SNEGSKA (reference sequence). The CDR3 loop spans 15 amino acids. In DNA, the CDR3 is TGCAGTGCTAGAGATGAGGCTAGGGGGTCGGAGACCCAGTACTTC. This codes for CSARDEARGSETQYF.

For this clonotype: This may be a read error: a much more frequent sequence differs by one nucleotide. V usage is TRBV11-2 and J usage is TRBJ2-5; D uncertain. The CDR3 totals 15 residues. Germline CDR1 is SGHAT and CDR2 is FQNNGV. Written as DNA, the CDR3 is TGTGCCGGCAGCTTAGTCGAGGCAACCCAAGAGACCCAGTACTTC. Protein product: CAGSLVEATQETQYF.

The DNA of the CDR3 is TGTGCCAGCAGTGAAAGTCCCTCCACTAATGAAAAACTGTTTTTT. It codes for CASSESPSTNEKLFF. The V call is TRBV6-1, the J call TRBJ1-4, with no clear D. Trimming cost V 2 bases and J 2 bases, with 9 bases left between them. The CDR3 is 15 amino acids. In germline, CDR1 is MNHNS, CDR2 SASEGT.

This clonotype was observed at least ten times. CDR3 amino acids: CSARDARQNEKLFF. For the CDR3, the DNA is TGCAGTGCTAGAGATGCCCGGCAGAATGAAAAACTGTTTTTT. V and J are TRBV20-1 and TRBJ1-4; D unclear. The germline gives CDR1 DFQATT, CDR2 SNEGSKA (reference sequence). The V end was cut by 0 bases, the J end by 5 bases, with 10 bases between. This CDR3 comprises 14 residues.

The J gene is TRBJ2-7, the V gene TRBV20-1, with 7 bases matching TRBD2. The CDR3 spans 13 residues. Germline loops: CDR1 DFQATT, CDR2 SNEGSKA (reference sequence). The CDR3 sequence is CRGGGGGLDEQYF. In DNA, the CDR3 is TGCAGGGGGGGGGGGGGAGGTCTCGACGAGCAGTACTTC.

The chain joins TRBV24-1 to TRBJ2-5; D uncertain. The CDR3 consists of 15 residues. CDR1 KGHDR and CDR2 SFDVKD come from the germline V gene. Trimming took off 0 bases at V and 5 bases at J, with 12 bases between the two ends. As DNA, the CDR3 is TGTGCCACCAGTGATTTGTCAGACTCTCGGGAGACCCAGTACTTC. The encoded protein is CATSDLSDSRETQYF.

This clonotype came up a few times. V is TRBV19 and J is TRBJ2-7; 7 bases are shared with TRBD2. Germline V gives CDR1 LNHDA, CDR2 SQIVND (reference sequence). V lost 3 bases, J lost 3 bases, and 5 bases stayed unmatched. The CDR3 sequence is 14 residues long. The DNA for the CDR3 is TGTGCCAGTAGTATTGCTAGCGGACTCTACGAGCAGTACTTC. Translated: CASSIASGLYEQYF.

There are a few counts of this clonotype. The chain uses TRBV12-3 or TRBV12-4 and TRBJ2-7; D uncertain. This CDR3 spans 13 amino acids. Trimming took off 4 bases at V and 2 bases at J, with 9 bases between the two ends. CDR3 sequence: CASSYTAPYEQYF. The CDR3 coding sequence is TGTGCCAGCAGTTACACAGCTCCCTACGAGCAGTACTTC.

Points on this clonotype: This CDR3 is missing its conserved last phenylalanine or tryptophan, likely due to a read error. The rearrangement uses TRBV27 and TRBJ2-1; TRBD1 matches 10 bases. In germline, CDR1 is MNHEY, CDR2 SMNVEV (reference sequence). V shed 7 bases and J 2 bases; nucleotides not matched to a gene: 5. The CDR3 has 15 residues. CDR3 loop: CASTTGTGAYNEQFL. In DNA form, the CDR3 reads TGTGCCAGCACCACCGGGACAGGGGCCTACAATGAGCAGTTCCTC.

This clonotype was counted at least ten times. CDR3 in DNA: TGCAGCGTTGATATAGCGGGATCCCCAGATACGCAGTATTTT. This translates into CSVDIAGSPDTQYF. The genes are TRBV29-1 and TRBJ2-3, with 8 bases matching TRBD2. The V and J ends lost 3 bases and 4 bases, in that order; junction bases with no gene match: 6. The V gene's germline CDR1 is SQVTM and CDR2 ANQGSEA. There are 14 residues in the CDR3.

This clonotype is a singleton in its sample. At one boundary the junction diverges from the germline segment, which might be a read error. This chain uses TRBV9 with TRBJ2-3; 13 bases are a match to TRBD2. The CDR3 totals 16 residues. Germline V CDR1 and CDR2: SGDLS, YYNGEE. The CDR3 bases are TGTGCCAGCAGCGTAGGACTAGCGGGGGGCACAGGTACGCAGTATTTT. Translating gives CASSVGLAGGTGTQYF.

Many counts were recorded for this clonotype. This chain links TRBV7-2 with TRBJ2-3; D uncertain. V shed 1 base and J shed 1 base, with 6 bases lying between them. The CDR3 sequence is 14 residues long. Germline loops: CDR1 SGHTA, CDR2 FQGNSA. CDR3: CASSLDIRTDTQYF. CDR3 DNA sequence: TGTGCCAGCAGCTTAGACATCCGCACAGATACGCAGTATTTT.

This clonotype was counted only a few times. At one of its ends the junction is not consistent with the germline gene, which may arise from a read error. The chain combines TRBV25-1 with TRBJ2-1; D remains ambiguous. The CDR3 is 19 residues long. Germline CDR1 reads MGHDK; CDR2 reads SYGVNS. CDR3 protein: CSSSEGLNRQAPPENEQFF. The CDR3 nucleotides are TGTTCCAGCAGTGAAGGATTAAATCGCCAGGCCCCGCCGGAGAATGAGCAGTTCTTC.

This chain links TRBV20-1 with TRBJ2-7, with a possible D match to TRBD1 (6 bases). V lost 0 bases and J lost 1, with 10 bases in between. CDR1 is DFQATT and CDR2 is SNEGSKA in the germline V gene (reference sequence). This CDR3 is built from 14 residues. For the CDR3, the DNA is TGCAGTGCTAGAGACGACAGGTATTCCTACGAGCAGTACTTC. Residues: CSARDDRYSYEQYF.

This clonotype was counted between two and nine times. The V call is TRBV27, the J call TRBJ2-7, with 10 bases aligning to TRBD2. J was trimmed by 3 bases and V by 3 bases; bases with no gene match: 8. This CDR3 is 16 amino acids long. Germline values: CDR1 MNHEY, CDR2 SMNVEV (reference sequence). The CDR3 sequence: CASSLLAGVGYYEQYF. Here the CDR3 DNA reads TGTGCCAGCAGTTTGCTAGCGGGAGTAGGATACTACGAGCAGTACTTC.